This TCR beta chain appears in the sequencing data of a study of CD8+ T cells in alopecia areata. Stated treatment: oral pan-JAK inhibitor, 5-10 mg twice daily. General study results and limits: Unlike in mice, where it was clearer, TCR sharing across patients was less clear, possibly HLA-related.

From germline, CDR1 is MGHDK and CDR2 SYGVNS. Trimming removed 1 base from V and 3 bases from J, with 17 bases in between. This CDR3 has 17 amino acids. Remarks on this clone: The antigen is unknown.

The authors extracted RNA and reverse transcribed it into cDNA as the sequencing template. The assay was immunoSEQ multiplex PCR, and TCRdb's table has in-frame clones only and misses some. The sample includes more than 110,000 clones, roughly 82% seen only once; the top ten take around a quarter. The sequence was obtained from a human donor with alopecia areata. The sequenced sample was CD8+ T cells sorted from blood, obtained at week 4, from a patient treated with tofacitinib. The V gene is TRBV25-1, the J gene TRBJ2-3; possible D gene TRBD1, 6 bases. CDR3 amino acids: CASSEFIRGTATDTQYF. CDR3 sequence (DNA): TGTGCCAGCAGTGAATTTATCAGGGGAACAGCTACAGATACGCAGTATTTT.